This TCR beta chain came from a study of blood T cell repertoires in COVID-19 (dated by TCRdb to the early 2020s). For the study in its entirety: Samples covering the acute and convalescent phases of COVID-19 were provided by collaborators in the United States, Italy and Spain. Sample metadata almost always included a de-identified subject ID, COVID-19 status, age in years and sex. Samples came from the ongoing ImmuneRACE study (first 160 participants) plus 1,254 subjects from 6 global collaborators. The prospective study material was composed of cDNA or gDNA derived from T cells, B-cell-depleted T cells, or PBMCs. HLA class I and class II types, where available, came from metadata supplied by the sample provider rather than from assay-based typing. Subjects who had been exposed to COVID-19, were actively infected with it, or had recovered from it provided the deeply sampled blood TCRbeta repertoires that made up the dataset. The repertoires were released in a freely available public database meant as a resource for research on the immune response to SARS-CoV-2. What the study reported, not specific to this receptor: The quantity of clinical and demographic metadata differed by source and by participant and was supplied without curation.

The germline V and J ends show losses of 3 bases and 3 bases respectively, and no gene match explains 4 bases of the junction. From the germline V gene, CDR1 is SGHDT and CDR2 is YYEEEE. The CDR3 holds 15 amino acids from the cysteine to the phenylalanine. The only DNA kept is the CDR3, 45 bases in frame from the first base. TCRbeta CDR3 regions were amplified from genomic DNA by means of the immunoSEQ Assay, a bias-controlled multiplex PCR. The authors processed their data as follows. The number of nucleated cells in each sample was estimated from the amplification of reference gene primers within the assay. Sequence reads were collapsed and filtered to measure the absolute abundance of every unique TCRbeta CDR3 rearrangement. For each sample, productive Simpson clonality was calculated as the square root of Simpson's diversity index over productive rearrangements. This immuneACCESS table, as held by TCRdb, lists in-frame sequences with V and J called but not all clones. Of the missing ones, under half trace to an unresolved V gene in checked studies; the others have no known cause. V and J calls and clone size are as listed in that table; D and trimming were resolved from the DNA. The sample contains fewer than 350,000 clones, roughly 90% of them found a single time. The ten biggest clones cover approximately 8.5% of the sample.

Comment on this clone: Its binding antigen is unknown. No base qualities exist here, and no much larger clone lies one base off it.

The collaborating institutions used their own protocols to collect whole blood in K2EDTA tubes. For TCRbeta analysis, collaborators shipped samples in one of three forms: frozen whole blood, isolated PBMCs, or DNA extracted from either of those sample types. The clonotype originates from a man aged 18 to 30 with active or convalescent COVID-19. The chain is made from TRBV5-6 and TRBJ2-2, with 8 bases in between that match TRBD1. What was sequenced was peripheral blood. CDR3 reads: CASSSRDRYTGELFF. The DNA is TGTGCCAGCAGCTCCCGGGACAGGTACACCGGGGAGCTGTTTTTT.